The 14 T cell receptor beta chains given below trace back to one sample, sequenced in a study of CD8 T cells in ankylosing spondylitis (dated by TCRdb to 2017 to 2019). Broad study findings and their caveats: Blood from ankylosing spondylitis patients appeared to be characterized by a TCR beta motif composed of 7 to 9 highly homologous amino acid variants.

The method was 5' RACE. Sequencing instrument: Illumina HiSeq 2500. TCRdb's own reprocessing of the public reads used fastp at Q25 and MiXCR and kept productive beta chains. Identical CDR3 protein sequences are pooled into one entry, listed with their most common genes and DNA. This sample is represented by roughly 490,000 distinct CDR3 sequences; about 5% of them were singletons. Around 3.4% of the sample rests with the top ten. These TCRs are of unknown antigen specificity. Input material: blood, either unsorted or a sorted T cell fraction (not recorded which). These TCRs come from a male donor with ankylosing spondylitis.

This clonotype occurred a few times. V is TRBV28 and J is TRBJ2-7; maybe TRBD1 (6 bases). V lost 10 bases, J lost 4 bases, and 14 bases lay in between. From germline, CDR1 is MDHEN and CDR2 SYDVKM. CDR3 length: 12 amino acids. The CDR3: CATSQGMYEQYF. The CDR3 bases are TGTGCCACCTCACAGGGTATGTACGAGCAGTACTTC.

This clonotype was recorded at least ten times. The V gene is TRBV6-2 or TRBV6-3, the J gene TRBJ1-2, with unresolved D. Germline assignment: CDR1 MNHEY and CDR2 SVGEGT. The germline V and J ends were trimmed by 0 bases and 5 bases, with 4 bases remaining between them. This CDR3 has 12 amino acids. CDR3 sequence: CASSYSGYGYTF. CDR3 DNA: TGTGCCAGCAGTTACTCAGGGTATGGCTACACCTTC.

This clonotype was recorded at least ten times. The CDR3 protein is CSVEEGRASVYGYTF. CDR3 in DNA: TGCAGCGTTGAAGAGGGCAGGGCCTCAGTCTATGGCTACACCTTC. The chain employs TRBV29-1 and TRBJ1-2; the D gene is possibly TRBD1 (5 bases). Per germline, CDR1 SQVTM and CDR2 ANQGSEA. This CDR3 is built from 15 residues. With 0 bases removed from V and 4 bases from J, the gap between germline ends came to 15 bases. The full variable domain, completed using reference TRBV29-1 and TRBJ1-2, is SAVISQKPSRDICQRGTSLTIQCQVDSQVTMMFWYRQQPGQSLTLIATANQGSEATYESGFVIDKFPISRPNLTFSTLTVSNMSPEDSSIYLCSVEEGRASVYGYTFGSGTRLTVV.

This clonotype was detected many times. The rearrangement uses TRBV30 and TRBJ2-3; D is uncertain. The CDR3 loop spans 11 amino acids. The V gene lost 6 bases and the J gene lost 10 bases, with 14 bases spanning the gap. Looked up from germline, CDR1 is GTSNPN and CDR2 is SVGIG (reference sequence). CDR3 DNA: TGTGCCTGTACCCTCTCTGAAGCGCAGTATTTT. Translation: CACTLSEAQYF.

This clonotype was recorded many times. The J gene is TRBJ2-1, the V gene TRBV7-2, with D hard to call. V gave up 2 bases and J gave up 4 bases, with 6 bases separating them. The CDR3 spans 13 residues. The germline V gene has CDR1 SGHTA and CDR2 FQGNSA. The CDR3 here is CASSLIRYNEQFF. The DNA for the CDR3 is TGTGCCAGCAGCTTAATCCGGTACAATGAGCAGTTCTTC.

This clonotype occurred many times. The gene calls are TRBV6-1 and TRBJ1-3, with D perhaps matching TRBD1 (5 bases). CDR1 and CDR2 from the germline V gene are MNHNS and SASEGT. CDR3 length: 15 amino acids. Trimming stripped 6 bases from V and 4 bases from J, with 16 bases between. The CDR3 sequence is CASRTGTQRGNTIYF. DNA of the CDR3: TGTGCCAGCAGAACCGGGACTCAGCGAGGAAACACCATATATTTT.

The rearrangement links TRBV5-5 to TRBJ2-3; D is possibly TRBD1 or TRBD2 (6 bases each). Germline CDR1 SGHKS, CDR2 YYEKEE (reference sequence). V lost 7 bases to trimming and J lost 2 bases, with 23 bases between them. The CDR3 sequence is 17 residues long. CDR3 sequence: CASGPGDKPRDTDTQYF. CDR3 in DNA: TGTGCCAGCGGCCCGGGGGACAAACCACGGGACACAGATACGCAGTATTTT.

This clonotype was seen ten or more times. The gene calls are TRBV29-1 and TRBJ2-6; D is tentatively TRBD1 or TRBD2 (5 bases each). Germline V lookup: CDR1 SQVTM, CDR2 ANQGSEA. The length of the CDR3 is 15 residues. V was shortened by 3 bases and J by 0 bases, with 9 bases between the two germline ends. CDR3 nucleotides: TGCAGCGTTGAGGGGACGTACTCTGGGGCCAACGTCCTGACTTTC. Translating gives CSVEGTYSGANVLTF.

V usage is TRBV5-6 and J usage is TRBJ2-5; a possible D gene is TRBD1 (5 bases). This CDR3 comprises 14 residues. Germline CDR1 reads SGHDT; CDR2 reads YYEEEE. The V end lost 2 bases, the J end lost 0 bases, and 8 bases lay between the germline ends. CDR3 DNA: TGTGCCAGCAGCTTTGGACACTACCAAGAGACCCAGTACTTC. It specifies CASSFGHYQETQYF. Using reference TRBV5-6 and TRBJ2-5 for the parts outside the CDR3, the full variable domain is DAGVTQSPTHLIKTRGQQVTLRCSPKSGHDTVSWYQQALGQGPQFIFQYYEEEERQRGNFPDRFSGHQFPNYSSELNVNALLLGDSALYLCASSFGHYQETQYFGPGTRLLVL.

This clonotype was found many times. The chain combines TRBV27 with TRBJ1-4; D call uncertain. V was cut by 6 bases and J by 4 bases, with 15 bases left in between. The CDR3 is made up of 15 amino acids. CDR1 and CDR2 from the germline V gene are MNHEY and SMNVEV (reference sequence). The CDR3 region has the DNA TGTGCCAGCAGCCCCGTGGGGTTTAGTAATGAAAAACTGTTTTTT. Its translation: CASSPVGFSNEKLFF. The whole variable domain, remainder taken from reference TRBV27 and TRBJ1-4, is EAQVTQNPRYLITVTGKKLTVTCSQNMNHEYMSWYRQDPGLGLRQIYYSMNVEVTDKGDVPEGYKVSRKEKRNFPLILESPSPNQTSLYFCASSPVGFSNEKLFFGSGTQLSVL.

This clonotype turned up a few times. V is TRBV18 and J is TRBJ2-3; possible D gene TRBD1, 6 bases. The V gene's germline CDR1 is KGHSH and CDR2 LQKENI. The CDR3 spans 17 residues. V was shortened by 3 bases and J by 0 bases, with 16 bases between the two germline ends. In DNA, the CDR3 is TGTGCCAGCTCACCCTCTGGACAGATTCCTAGCACAGATACGCAGTATTTT. Its protein is CASSPSGQIPSTDTQYF.

This clonotype has at least ten counts. The V gene is TRBV7-2, the J gene TRBJ2-7; TRBD1 is a possible D gene (6 bases). CDR1 is SGHTA and CDR2 is FQGNSA in the germline V gene. This CDR3 has 14 amino acids. Deletions cut 1 base from V and 3 bases from J, with 10 bases between. The CDR3 coding sequence is TGTGCCAGCAGCTTAGTGGGGGCTAGCTACGAGCAGTACTTC. It translates to CASSLVGASYEQYF.

This clonotype was detected only a few times. This chain links TRBV6-2 or TRBV6-3 with TRBJ2-1; 9 bases are a match to TRBD1. Trimming took 6 bases from V and 2 from J; bases not matched to a gene: 8. Germline loops: CDR1 MNHEY, CDR2 SVGEGT. The CDR3 has 16 residues. For the CDR3, the DNA is TGTGCCAGCAGGGACAGGGGCCAGCAGACCTACAATGAGCAGTTCTTC. Translated: CASRDRGQQTYNEQFF.

This clonotype showed up many times. This chain connects TRBV20-1 to TRBJ2-7; D possibly corresponds to TRBD2 (6 bases). The CDR3 loop spans 16 amino acids. Germline V gives CDR1 DFQATT, CDR2 SNEGSKA (reference sequence). V shed 5 bases and J shed 0 bases, with 20 bases lying between them. The CDR3 is CSAPGVWDFSSYEQYF. CDR3 bases: TGCAGTGCTCCCGGGGTCTGGGACTTCAGCTCCTACGAGCAGTACTTC.